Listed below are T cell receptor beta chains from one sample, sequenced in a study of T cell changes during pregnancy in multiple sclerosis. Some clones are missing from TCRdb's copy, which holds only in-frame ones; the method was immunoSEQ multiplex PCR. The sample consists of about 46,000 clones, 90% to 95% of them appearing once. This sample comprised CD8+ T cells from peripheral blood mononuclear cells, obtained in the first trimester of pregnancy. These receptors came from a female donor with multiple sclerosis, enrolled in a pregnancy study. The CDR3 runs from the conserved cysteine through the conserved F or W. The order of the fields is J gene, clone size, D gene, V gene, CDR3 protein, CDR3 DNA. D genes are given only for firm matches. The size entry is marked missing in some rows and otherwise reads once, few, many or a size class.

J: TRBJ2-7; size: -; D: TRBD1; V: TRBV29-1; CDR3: CSAVTGPSYEQYF; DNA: TGCAGCGCCGTGACAGGGCCCAGTTACGAGCAGTACTTC
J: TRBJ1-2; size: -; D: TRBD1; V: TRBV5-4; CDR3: CASSSDREAWIDGYTF; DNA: TGTGCCAGCAGCTCGGACAGGGAGGCATGGATCGACGGCTACACCTTC
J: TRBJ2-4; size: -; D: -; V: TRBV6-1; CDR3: CASSWEAQNIQYF; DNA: TGTGCCAGCAGTTGGGAGGCCCAAAACATTCAGTACTTC
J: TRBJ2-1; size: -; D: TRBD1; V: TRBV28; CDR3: CASSVRDRTHPSYNEQFF; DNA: TGTGCCAGCAGTGTCCGGGACAGGACCCACCCAAGTTACAATGAGCAGTTCTTC
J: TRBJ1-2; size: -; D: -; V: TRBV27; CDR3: CASSSSNYGYTF; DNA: TGTGCCAGCAGTTCCTCGAACTATGGCTACACCTTC
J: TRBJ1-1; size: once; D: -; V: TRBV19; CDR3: CASSIRGFNTEAFF; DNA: TGTGCCAGTAGTATTAGGGGGTTCAACACTGAAGCTTTCTTT
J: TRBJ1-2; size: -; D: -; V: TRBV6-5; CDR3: CASRQHLYGYTF; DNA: TGTGCCAGCAGACAGCACCTCTATGGCTACACCTTC
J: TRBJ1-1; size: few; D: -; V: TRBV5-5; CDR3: CASSLDSTEAFF; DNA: TGTGCCAGCAGCTTGGACAGCACTGAAGCTTTCTTT
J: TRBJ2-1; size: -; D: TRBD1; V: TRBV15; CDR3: CATSRATGTGYEQFF; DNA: TGTGCCACCAGCAGGGCTACCGGGACAGGGTATGAGCAGTTCTTC
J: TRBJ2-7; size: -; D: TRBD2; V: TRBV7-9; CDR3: CAGGGRVDRNEQYF; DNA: TGTGCCGGGGGAGGGAGGGTTGATCGTAACGAGCAGTACTTC
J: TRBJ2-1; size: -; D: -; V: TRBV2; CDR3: CASSAGDNEQFF; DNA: TGTGCCAGCAGCGCCGGAGACAATGAGCAGTTCTTC
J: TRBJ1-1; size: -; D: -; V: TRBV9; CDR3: CASSVDGGGTEAFF; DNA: TGTGCCAGCAGCGTAGACGGGGGTGGCACTGAAGCTTTCTTT
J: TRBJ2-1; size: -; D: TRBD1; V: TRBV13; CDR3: CASSPRTGDDEQFF; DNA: TGTGCCAGCAGTCCAAGGACAGGCGACGATGAGCAGTTCTTC
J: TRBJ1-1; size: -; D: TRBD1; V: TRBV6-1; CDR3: CASSEAVGTGSPEAFF; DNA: TGTGCCAGCAGTGAAGCGGTCGGGACAGGGAGCCCTGAAGCTTTCTTT
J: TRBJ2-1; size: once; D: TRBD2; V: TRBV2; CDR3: CASSPWTSSYNEQFF; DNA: TGTGCCAGCAGCCCGTGGACTAGCTCCTACAATGAGCAGTTCTTC
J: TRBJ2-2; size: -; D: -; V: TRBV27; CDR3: CASSIGWNTGELFF; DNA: TGTGCCAGCAGCATCGGGTGGAACACCGGGGAGCTGTTTTTT
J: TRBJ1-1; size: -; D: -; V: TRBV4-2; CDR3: CASSSGGYEAFF; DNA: TGTGCCAGCAGCTCAGGCGGGTATGAAGCTTTCTTT
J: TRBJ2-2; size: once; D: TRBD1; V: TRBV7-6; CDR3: CASSWTGGNTGELFF; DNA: TGTGCCAGCAGCTGGACAGGGGGGAACACCGGGGAGCTGTTTTTT
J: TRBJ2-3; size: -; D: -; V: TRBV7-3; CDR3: CASSLTVRTDTQYF; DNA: TGTGCCAGCAGCCTGACAGTCCGCACAGATACGCAGTATTTT
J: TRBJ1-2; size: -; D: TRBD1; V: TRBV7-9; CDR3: CASRLGSGGPGGYTF; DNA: TGTGCCAGCAGATTAGGCTCAGGGGGCCCAGGTGGCTACACCTTC
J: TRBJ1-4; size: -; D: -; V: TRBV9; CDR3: CASSPDTLEEKLFF; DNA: TGTGCCAGCAGCCCAGACACGTTGGAAGAAAAACTGTTTTTT
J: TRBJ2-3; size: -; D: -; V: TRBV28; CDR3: CASFPGVTDTQYF; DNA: TGTGCCAGCTTCCCAGGGGTCACAGATACGCAGTATTTT
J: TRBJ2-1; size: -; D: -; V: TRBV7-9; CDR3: CASSFDEQFF; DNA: TGTGCCAGCAGCTTCGATGAGCAGTTCTTC